Sequencing of this T cell receptor (beta chain) was carried out in a study of persistence of HIV-infected CD4 T cells. Study-wide results and caveats: Antigen-responding cells were enriched for degenerate expanded CDR3beta sequences.

Germline lookup yields CDR1 SGDLS and CDR2 YYNGEE. The V gene end was trimmed by 0 bases and the J gene end by 9 bases; junction bases not matched to a gene: 3. This CDR3 has 14 residues. Details on this clone: The antigen remains undetermined.

Anti-CD3/anti-CD28 beads served as a nonspecific positive control stimulus. Sorting selected CD4+ T cells upregulating both CD40 ligand and CD69. Adults with HIV-1 started suppressive ART while chronically infected. Donors had undetectable plasma HIV-1 RNA, under 50 copies/mL, for 4+ years. Donors had CD4+ T cell counts above 400 cells/uL and were CMV-seropositive. The libraries were made with immunoSEQ version 4 in survey mode. Method: immunoSEQ multiplex PCR; TCRdb's copy keeps in-frame clones and lacks some. Of 35,000 to 40,000 clones listed, over 80% are singletons. This TCR was recovered from an adult man with HIV who was CMV-seropositive. J is TRBJ1-6 and V is TRBV9, with TRBD1 matching over 7 bases. The material was CD4+ T cells sorted from PBMCs after approximately 19-hour stimulation, obtained from a patient who received antiretroviral therapy. The CDR3, as DNA: TGTGCCAGCAGCGTAGGGGACAGACTTTCACCCCTCCACTTT. Protein product: CASSVGDRLSPLHF.